These T cell receptor beta chains were read from a single sample in a study of control samples from healthy donors and cancer patients. Generated by immunoSEQ multiplex PCR, the TCRdb table keeps only in-frame clones and is missing some. The profile shows some 130,000 clones, roughly 92% of them singletons. Sequencing input: blood. Receptors were obtained from a man younger than 35 in good health. CDR3s include the opening cysteine and the closing phenylalanine or tryptophan. A D gene is named only where the DNA matches it firmly. Clone size is given for some rows only: seen once, a few or many times, or a class if the clone is expanded.

j_call: TRBJ1-1; cdr3_length: 14; d_call: .; v_call: TRBV4-1; clone_size: .; cdr3_aa: CASSQESVNTEAFF
j_call: TRBJ2-2; cdr3_length: 12; d_call: .; v_call: TRBV2; clone_size: .; cdr3_aa: CASRGAAGELFF
j_call: TRBJ1-1; cdr3_length: 13; d_call: .; v_call: TRBV7-3; clone_size: .; cdr3_aa: CASSLYTNTEAFF
j_call: TRBJ1-2; cdr3_length: 16; d_call: .; v_call: TRBV2; clone_size: .; cdr3_aa: CASSEDLRGALWGYTF
j_call: TRBJ1-1; cdr3_length: 14; d_call: .; v_call: TRBV5-1; clone_size: .; cdr3_aa: CASSLGTQSTEAFF
j_call: TRBJ2-1; cdr3_length: 16; d_call: TRBD1; v_call: TRBV5-6; clone_size: .; cdr3_aa: CASSFPGTGGYNEQFF
j_call: TRBJ1-2; cdr3_length: 12; d_call: .; v_call: TRBV11-1; clone_size: .; cdr3_aa: CASSFGNYGYTF
j_call: TRBJ2-7; cdr3_length: 15; d_call: .; v_call: TRBV2; clone_size: .; cdr3_aa: CASSLSGGSLGEQYF
j_call: TRBJ1-2; cdr3_length: 15; d_call: TRBD1; v_call: TRBV6-5; clone_size: .; cdr3_aa: CASSPINRGSAGYTF
j_call: TRBJ1-1; cdr3_length: 13; d_call: .; v_call: TRBV19; clone_size: few; cdr3_aa: CASSIVTDTEAFF
j_call: TRBJ2-7; cdr3_length: 16; d_call: TRBD1; v_call: TRBV5-4; clone_size: .; cdr3_aa: CASRARDRASSYEQYF
j_call: TRBJ1-5; cdr3_length: 15; d_call: .; v_call: TRBV11-2; clone_size: .; cdr3_aa: CASSLQGFSNQPQHF
j_call: TRBJ1-1; cdr3_length: 17; d_call: .; v_call: TRBV11-2; clone_size: .; cdr3_aa: CASSFEGEWGRSTEAFF
j_call: TRBJ2-5; cdr3_length: 15; d_call: TRBD1; v_call: TRBV6-6; clone_size: .; cdr3_aa: CASSTDRETWETQYF
j_call: TRBJ1-2; cdr3_length: 13; d_call: .; v_call: TRBV18; clone_size: .; cdr3_aa: CASSPGYRDGYTF
j_call: TRBJ2-3; cdr3_length: 14; d_call: .; v_call: TRBV6-5; clone_size: .; cdr3_aa: CASSRGRRTDTQYF
j_call: TRBJ1-4; cdr3_length: 14; d_call: .; v_call: TRBV10-3; clone_size: .; cdr3_aa: CAISESVANEKLFF
j_call: TRBJ2-1; cdr3_length: 16; d_call: TRBD1; v_call: TRBV7-7; clone_size: .; cdr3_aa: CASSPTGGSVGNEQFF
j_call: TRBJ2-2; cdr3_length: 15; d_call: TRBD1; v_call: TRBV6-1; clone_size: .; cdr3_aa: CASSDGTGVAGELFF
j_call: TRBJ1-2; cdr3_length: 11; d_call: .; v_call: TRBV28; clone_size: .; cdr3_aa: CASSDRDGYTF
j_call: TRBJ2-5; cdr3_length: 14; d_call: .; v_call: TRBV29-1; clone_size: once; cdr3_aa: CSVARGGAKETQYF
j_call: TRBJ2-6; cdr3_length: 16; d_call: .; v_call: TRBV18; clone_size: .; cdr3_aa: CASSPSRSSGANVLTF
j_call: TRBJ1-1; cdr3_length: 14; d_call: .; v_call: TRBV4-2; clone_size: few; cdr3_aa: CASSQDLSTTEAFF
j_call: TRBJ2-5; cdr3_length: 16; d_call: TRBD2; v_call: TRBV5-1; clone_size: once; cdr3_aa: CASWNMGLAGEETQYF
j_call: TRBJ2-3; cdr3_length: 16; d_call: TRBD2; v_call: TRBV9; clone_size: .; cdr3_aa: CASSVVASGGTDTQYF
j_call: TRBJ1-2; cdr3_length: 12; d_call: .; v_call: TRBV27; clone_size: .; cdr3_aa: CASSPGQDDYTF
j_call: TRBJ1-6; cdr3_length: 15; d_call: .; v_call: TRBV7-9; clone_size: .; cdr3_aa: CAIPQGAGYNSPLHF
j_call: TRBJ2-7; cdr3_length: 13; d_call: TRBD1; v_call: TRBV5-1; clone_size: few; cdr3_aa: CASSLWGQSEQYF
j_call: TRBJ2-7; cdr3_length: 16; d_call: TRBD2; v_call: TRBV5-4; clone_size: .; cdr3_aa: CASSPHTSGGGYEQYF
j_call: TRBJ1-1; cdr3_length: 13; d_call: .; v_call: TRBV6-5; clone_size: .; cdr3_aa: CASRPGRNTEAFF
j_call: TRBJ2-1; cdr3_length: 15; d_call: .; v_call: TRBV6-1; clone_size: .; cdr3_aa: CASSEPRGSYNEQFF
j_call: TRBJ2-1; cdr3_length: 14; d_call: .; v_call: TRBV3-1/TRBV3-2; clone_size: .; cdr3_aa: CASSRRDILNEQFF
j_call: TRBJ2-5; cdr3_length: 13; d_call: .; v_call: TRBV12-3/TRBV12-4; clone_size: .; cdr3_aa: CASSLAEGETQYF
j_call: TRBJ1-1; cdr3_length: 14; d_call: TRBD1; v_call: TRBV27; clone_size: .; cdr3_aa: CASSVQGANTEAFF
j_call: TRBJ2-3; cdr3_length: 15; d_call: TRBD2; v_call: TRBV3-1/TRBV3-2; clone_size: .; cdr3_aa: CASSQDKLAGNTQYF
j_call: TRBJ2-3; cdr3_length: 14; d_call: TRBD1; v_call: TRBV5-4; clone_size: .; cdr3_aa: CASRPGQTTDTQYF
j_call: TRBJ2-5; cdr3_length: 15; d_call: TRBD2; v_call: TRBV5-1; clone_size: .; cdr3_aa: CASSLTSGPPATQYF
j_call: TRBJ2-1; cdr3_length: 15; d_call: TRBD2; v_call: TRBV9; clone_size: .; cdr3_aa: CASSLSSGVYNEQFF
j_call: TRBJ1-1; cdr3_length: 13; d_call: .; v_call: TRBV2; clone_size: .; cdr3_aa: CASVRGLNTEAFF
j_call: TRBJ2-1; cdr3_length: 17; d_call: TRBD2; v_call: TRBV3-1/TRBV3-2; clone_size: .; cdr3_aa: CASSQLPLAGGLGEQFF
j_call: TRBJ1-2; cdr3_length: 14; d_call: .; v_call: TRBV6-2/TRBV6-3; clone_size: .; cdr3_aa: CASSYRGGIYGYTF
j_call: TRBJ2-7; cdr3_length: 13; d_call: .; v_call: TRBV6-5; clone_size: once; cdr3_aa: CASGRTPSYEQYF
j_call: TRBJ1-6; cdr3_length: 13; d_call: .; v_call: TRBV9; clone_size: .; cdr3_aa: CASSVNGDSPLHF
j_call: TRBJ1-6; cdr3_length: 16; d_call: TRBD1; v_call: TRBV5-1; clone_size: .; cdr3_aa: CASSLEGTGQNSPLHF
j_call: TRBJ1-2; cdr3_length: 14; d_call: TRBD1; v_call: TRBV5-1; clone_size: .; cdr3_aa: CASSDRGLESGYTF
j_call: TRBJ1-3; cdr3_length: 17; d_call: .; v_call: TRBV11-2; clone_size: .; cdr3_aa: CASSYSDPGFSGNTIYF
j_call: TRBJ1-4; cdr3_length: 15; d_call: .; v_call: TRBV2; clone_size: .; cdr3_aa: CASATASATNEKLFF
j_call: TRBJ1-4; cdr3_length: 15; d_call: .; v_call: TRBV19; clone_size: .; cdr3_aa: CASSSYRDGNEKLFF